The sequence of this T cell receptor beta chain was determined in a study of blood T cell repertoires in COVID-19. This clone was detected once. V lost 0 bases and J lost 1, with 4 bases in between. In germline, CDR1 is SGHRS, CDR2 YFSETQ. This CDR3 region has 13 residues. Participant ages covered roughly 18 to 89 years across some 25 US areas. Original processing methods: Amplified reference gene primers provided the basis for estimating nucleated cell counts. The method was immunoSEQ multiplex PCR; TCRdb's version includes in-frame clones alone and lacks a portion of them. V, J and clone size are those of that table, while D and trimming were read from the DNA. The table includes about 270,000 clones, approximately 85% detected once.

The receptor comes from a woman aged 45-65 years with acute COVID-19. This chain joins TRBV5-1 and TRBJ1-1; D is ambiguous. Input material: PBMCs or T cells enriched from blood (not recorded which). CDR3 loop: CASSLAPNTEAFF. The CDR3 DNA reads as TGCGCCAGCAGCTTGGCTCCGAACACTGAAGCTTTCTTT.